This T cell receptor (beta chain) was retrieved from a study of T cells in localized non-small cell lung cancer. Study observations and caveats: In the blood, greater T cell density corresponded to longer overall survival. Median detection of top 100 tumor clones in adjacent lung was around 59 clones. Among the tissues sampled, uninvolved adjacent lung had the highest T cell clonality, above tumor.

Here immunoSEQ multiplex PCR was the method, and the copy in TCRdb shows in-frame clones only, minus some. The table has 50,000 to 75,000 clones, 80% to 90% seen once; the top ten hold approximately 22%. Note on this clone: Its specificity is not known.

From germline, CDR1 is SGHVS and CDR2 FQNEAQ. The CDR3 loop spans 15 amino acids. Trimming cost V 5 bases and J 5 bases; bases outside gene matches: 9. The specimen was peripheral blood, collected before any cancer treatment. The receptor was isolated from a man between 40 and 69 years old with stage I squamous cell lung carcinoma. The V call is TRBV7-8, the J call TRBJ1-1; TRBD1 aligns across 9 bases. The CDR3 spells CASSGGQGRVTEAFF. DNA for the CDR3: TGTGCCAGCAGCGGGGGACAGGGTAGGGTGACTGAAGCTTTCTTT.